Sequencing of this T cell receptor beta chain was carried out in a study of identical twins. Study-wide results and caveats: While abundant cord blood beta clonotypes carried fewer insertions, memory repertoires showed no such pattern. Some out-of-frame alpha sequences were shared by twins, and these showed excess low generation probability.

Donors uniformly comprised healthy Caucasians. Of note for this clonotype: Its antigen is currently unknown.

Unique molecular identifiers were in the cDNA, with template-switch universal primer binding. TCRdb re-called the 5' RACE reads with MiXCR, one entry per CDR3 protein. The top ten hold less than 0.35% of the sample, which has approximately 1.8 million distinct CDR3 sequences, roughly a third seen once. The source of this sequence is a newborn girl in good health. Sequencing was performed on cord blood.

The DNA for the CDR3 is TGTGCCAGCAGCACCCCTTGCTGGCTAGCGGGAGGACCCAGCACAGATACGCAGTATTTT. Translation gives CASSTPCWLAGGPSTDTQYF. The chain uses TRBV3-1 and TRBJ2-3, with 11 bases identical to TRBD2. Germline CDR1 reads LGHDT; CDR2 reads YNNKEL (reference sequence). With 5 bases clipped from V and 0 bases from J, the junction kept 16 bases outside the gene matches. The CDR3 totals 20 residues.